The clone carrying this T cell receptor (beta chain) was seen repeatedly, ten times or more. What it binds is unknown. This sample was included in a study of breast tumors, draining lymph nodes, adjacent tissues. Whole-study findings and limits: The lymph node origin of tumor T cells was framed as consistent with a hypothesis, not demonstrated. Tumor repertoires ranked between lymph nodes and nontumor tissue in diversity, with V and J gene preferences.

TCRdb ran MiXCR on the multiplex PCR reads and lists one entry per CDR3 protein. The sample has approximately 22,000 distinct CDR3 sequences, less than 35% seen once. This CDR3 contains 14 residues. Losses at the gene ends were 8 bases for V and 3 bases for J; bases not matched to a gene: 4. Germline loops: CDR1 MNHNS, CDR2 SASEGT. The chain uses TRBV6-1 and TRBJ2-2, with 9 nucleotides matching TRBD1. The sequence was obtained from a female donor with breast cancer. Some clones in this sample may be carry-over from other donors' samples. The sample comprised breast tumor tissue. This chain's CDR3 is CASQGQGDTGELFF. Written as DNA, the CDR3 is TGTGCCAGCCAGGGACAGGGCGACACCGGGGAGCTGTTTTTT.